These 17 T cell receptor beta chains originate from one sample sequenced in a study of blood T cell repertoires in COVID-19. Clones were sequenced by immunoSEQ multiplex PCR, and TCRdb holds only the in-frame ones, with some missing. The sample lists some 140,000 clones; over 80% were seen once. Material: PBMCs or T cells enriched from blood (not recorded which). These receptors all stem from a man aged 30 to 45 who had recovered from COVID-19.

V gene TRBV7-9 combines with J gene TRBJ1-1; TRBD1 agrees at 7 bases. This CDR3 is built from 13 residues. V shed 2 bases, J shed 5 bases, and the junction held 2 bases outside the gene matches. Germline CDR1 and CDR2: SEHNR and FQNEAQ (reference sequence). The CDR3 DNA reads TGTGCCAGCAGCTTAACAGGGGAGACTGAAGCTTTCTTT. This sequence encodes CASSLTGETEAFF.

V and J are TRBV27 and TRBJ2-5; D might be TRBD1 (6 bases). V lost 5 bases, J lost 2 bases, and 12 bases lay in between. The CDR3 sequence is 14 residues long. Germline-derived CDR1 and CDR2 are MNHEY and SMNVEV (reference sequence). As DNA, the CDR3 is TGTGCCAGCAGTCGATGGGACACTCAAGAGACCCAGTACTTC. It specifies CASSRWDTQETQYF.

V and J are TRBV11-2 and TRBJ2-1; 10 nucleotides agree with TRBD2. V shed 5 bases and J 7 bases; nucleotides not matched to a gene: 11. The germline V gene encodes CDR1 SGHAT and CDR2 FQNNGV. The CDR3 has 16 amino acids. CDR3 in DNA: TGTGCCAGCAGCCCTTACCTAGCGGGAGAAGAGAATGAGCAGTTCTTC. Residues: CASSPYLAGEENEQFF.

The chain joins TRBV28 to TRBJ1-1; tentatively, D is TRBD1 (6 bases). Trimming took off 5 bases at V and 0 bases at J, with 13 bases between the two ends. The CDR3 sequence is 15 residues long. Germline CDR1 and CDR2: MDHEN and SYDVKM. The CDR3 reads CASSAQGPLNTEAFF. The CDR3 DNA sequence: TGTGCCAGCAGTGCACAGGGCCCGTTGAACACTGAAGCTTTCTTT.

The J gene is TRBJ2-7, the V gene TRBV28; 7 bases are a match to TRBD1. Germline V gene sequence: CDR1 MDHEN, CDR2 SYDVKM. This CDR3 contains 15 residues. The V and J ends lost 6 bases and 0 bases, in that order; junction bases with no gene match: 8. The CDR3: CASSRDSPSSYEQYF. The CDR3 nucleotides are TGTGCCAGCAGCCGGGACAGCCCTAGCTCCTACGAGCAGTACTTC.

This chain uses TRBV6-5 with TRBJ1-2; tentatively, D is TRBD1 (6 bases). Germline V CDR1 and CDR2: MNHEY, SVGAGI. Between the trimmed V and J ends, which lost 6 bases and 3 bases, there was a span of 17 bases. This CDR3 region has 15 residues. The CDR3 coding sequence is TGTGCCAGCAGCACAACTATGGGACATGACTATGGCTACACCTTC. Amino acid sequence: CASSTTMGHDYGYTF.

This clone was seen a single time. The chain carries TRBV6-5 and TRBJ1-6, with TRBD1 as a possible D gene (5 bases). The CDR3 contains 14 residues. Germline V gene data show CDR1 as MNHEY and CDR2 as SVGAGI. The V end lost 5 bases, the J end lost 6 bases, and 11 bases lay between the germline ends. CDR3 in amino acids: CASSRTFPNSPLHF. In nucleotides, the CDR3 is TGTGCCAGCAGTCGGACATTCCCTAATTCACCCCTCCACTTT.

A few counts support this clone. The chain has TRBV19 and TRBJ1-1; D gene unclear. Trimming took 8 bases from V and 6 from J, leaving 25 bases between them. The germline CDR1 and CDR2 sequences are LNHDA and SQIVND (reference sequence). CDR3 length equals 16 residues. Here the CDR3 DNA reads TGTGCCAGTTCTCTCGGGCGGGGTTTATCTTGGGCTGAAGCTTTCTTT. It encodes CASSLGRGLSWAEAFF.

In its sample, this clone was seen once. The chain is built from TRBV20-1 and TRBJ1-5, with no clear D. V lost 3 bases, J lost 0 bases, and 12 bases lay in between. In germline, CDR1 is DFQATT, CDR2 SNEGSKA (reference sequence). The CDR3 covers 15 residues. The CDR3 bases are TGCAGTGCTAGTCAGGTGGCCTATAGCAATCAGCCCCAGCATTTT. Protein sequence: CSASQVAYSNQPQHF.

This clone has just a few counts. The chain has TRBV2 and TRBJ1-2; 7 nucleotides align to TRBD1. J was trimmed by 7 bases and V by 2 bases; bases with no gene match: 7. CDR3 length: 14 residues. CDR1 is SNHLY and CDR2 is FYNNEI in the germline V gene. The CDR3 DNA reads as TGTGCCAGCAGTGAAACGACAGGGTTGGGTGGCTACACCTTC. Residues: CASSETTGLGGYTF.

This clone occurred a few times. This chain joins TRBV2 and TRBJ1-2; 11 nucleotides match TRBD1. The germline V gene has CDR1 SNHLY and CDR2 FYNNEI. J gave up 7 bases and V 8 bases, and 9 bases lay outside the gene matches. The CDR3 extends over 14 amino acids. CDR3 nucleotide sequence: TGTGCCAGCGGAATCGGGACAGGGGGGGGTGGCTACACCTTC. It translates to CASGIGTGGGGYTF.

In its sample, this clone was seen once. The chain employs TRBV7-3 and TRBJ2-7; 7 nucleotides agree with TRBD2. Unmatched junction bases numbered 7, after V lost 4 bases and J lost 7 bases. Germline V gene data show CDR1 as SGHTA and CDR2 as FQGTGA. The CDR3 extends over 13 amino acids. In nucleotides, the CDR3 is TGTGCCAGCAGCTCTCGCAGGGAGGGAGAGCAGTACGTC. Protein: CASSSRREGEQYV.

The V call is TRBV9, the J call TRBJ1-5; perhaps TRBD1 as D (5 bases). The CDR3 loop spans 13 amino acids. Germline V gene data show CDR1 as SGDLS and CDR2 as YYNGEE. The ends were cut back, 3 bases at V and 7 bases at J, with 11 bases in the middle. The CDR3 DNA follows: TGTGCCAGCAGCGGGCAGGGCACCCAGCCCCAGCATTTT. This translates into CASSGQGTQPQHF.

The gene calls are TRBV5-4 and TRBJ2-7; the match to TRBD2 covers 9 bases. The germline CDR1 and CDR2 sequences are SGHNT and YYREEE (reference sequence). This CDR3 is 14 amino acids long. With V trimmed by 1 base and J by 6 bases, 5 bases remained unmatched. CDR3 region: CASSLKGLAGEQYF. The CDR3 bases are TGTGCCAGCAGCTTGAAGGGACTAGCAGGCGAGCAGTACTTC.

The rearrangement joins TRBV6-5 to TRBJ1-2; possibly TRBD1 for D (6 bases). CDR3 length equals 14 residues. The germline V and J ends were trimmed by 0 bases and 5 bases, with 10 bases remaining between them. Per the germline V gene, CDR1 is MNHEY and CDR2 is SVGAGI. Here the CDR3 reads CASSYSGGLYGYTF. The DNA for the CDR3 is TGTGCCAGCAGTTACTCGGGGGGGCTTTATGGCTACACCTTC.

The chain joins TRBV7-8 to TRBJ1-5; D not certain. Looked up from germline, CDR1 is SGHVS and CDR2 is FQNEAQ. The CDR3 spans 15 residues. Trimming cost V 0 bases and J 2 bases, with 8 bases left between them. The CDR3 reads CASSLAKAGNQPQHF. DNA for the CDR3: TGTGCCAGCAGCTTAGCTAAAGCGGGCAATCAGCCCCAGCATTTT.

The V call is TRBV5-1, the J call TRBJ2-1, with a possible D match to TRBD1 (6 bases). CDR3 length equals 13 residues. Trimming cost V 2 bases and J 12 bases, with 15 bases left between them. Looked up from germline, CDR1 is SGHRS and CDR2 is YFSETQ. The CDR3 protein is CASSFPGDKRQFF. The CDR3 bases are TGCGCCAGCAGCTTCCCAGGGGACAAGAGGCAGTTCTTC.